The T cell receptor (beta chain) under discussion was sequenced for a study of T cells after yellow fever vaccination. In the study overall: Preparation used SMART-Seq v4 Ultra Low Input for the low-cell-number fractions. General observations from the study: Subsequent to the booster, the majority of primary-vaccination clones reappeared (roughly 95% CD4, 85% to 90% CD8). FACS-sorted repertoires might harbor abundant contaminating clonotypes from the bulk population.

MiXCR, applied by TCRdb to the 5' RACE reads, yields one record per CDR3 protein. The sample holds about 310,000 distinct CDR3 sequences, around 3.9% seen once. The CDR3 consists of 14 residues. Trimming took 4 bases from V and 5 from J, leaving 14 bases between them. As to this clonotype: Antigen specificity is unknown.

This clonotype was obtained from a man between 18 and 35 years old who received the YFV17D yellow fever vaccine. The chain is built from TRBV12-3 or TRBV12-4 and TRBJ2-5, with D hard to call. Sequenced here: PBMCs, sampled on the day of the yellow fever booster vaccination. The CDR3 DNA reads as TGTGCCAGCAGTTCCGCCCCCCCTGGGGAGACCCAGTACTTC. Translated: CASSSAPPGETQYF.